Shown below are 10 T cell receptor beta chains from a single sample sequenced in a study of blood T cells in healthy people across ages. A second roughly 7 to 12 cycle PCR used barcoded and J-beta primers. TCRdb reprocessed the 5' RACE reads via MiXCR and lists one record per CDR3 protein. The sample lists around 970,000 distinct CDR3 sequences; about 53% were seen once. The sequenced sample was blood. All receptors come from a woman aged 55-70 years in good health.

The J gene is TRBJ2-4, the V gene TRBV11-3, with unresolved D. The last part of the DNA fits TRBJ2-7 better; the J call may be wrong. The CDR3 covers 13 residues. Germline assignment: CDR1 SGHNT and CDR2 YENEEA. The CDR3 here is CASSLGSHREQYF. DNA for the CDR3: TGTGCCAGCAGCTTAGGTAGTCATCGCGAGCAGTACTTC.

This clonotype was seen more than once but under ten times. The chain couples TRBV9 to TRBJ2-7; 8 nucleotides line up with TRBD1. Germline V gives CDR1 SGDLS, CDR2 YYNGEE. Trimming cost V 0 bases and J 5 bases; bases outside gene matches: 1. This CDR3 comprises 13 residues. CDR3 sequence (DNA): TGTGCCAGCAGCGTAGGGACAGGGCACGAGCAGTACTTC. Its protein product is CASSVGTGHEQYF.

The rearrangement joins TRBV30 to TRBJ2-1; TRBD2 matches at 8 bases. This CDR3 comprises 15 residues. The V gene end was trimmed by 2 bases and the J gene end by 0 bases; junction bases not matched to a gene: 3. Germline V gives CDR1 GTSNPN, CDR2 SVGIG (reference sequence). This CDR3 reads CAWSPTSGSYNEQFF. CDR3 DNA: TGTGCCTGGAGTCCCACTAGCGGCTCCTACAATGAGCAGTTCTTC.

The V call is TRBV20-1, the J call TRBJ2-5; D not certain. Germline CDR1 reads DFQATT; CDR2 reads SNEGSKA (reference sequence). Trimming pared 6 bases from V and 0 bases from J, leaving 8 bases between. The CDR3 consists of 12 residues. In DNA form, the CDR3 reads TGCAGTGCCCAGAGGTACCAAGAGACCCAGTACTTC. The encoded protein is CSAQRYQETQYF.

This rearrangement joins TRBV7-9 to TRBJ2-7, with D possibly matching TRBD1 (6 bases). Trimming removed 5 bases at V and 12 bases at J, with 20 bases between. CDR1 and CDR2 (germline): SEHNR, FQNEAQ (reference sequence). The CDR3 covers 13 residues. CDR3 DNA: TGTGCCAGCAGCCTATTCACCGACAGGACGGCGTACTTC. Translating it yields CASSLFTDRTAYF.

This clonotype has only one observation. As DNA, the CDR3 is TGTGCCAGCAGTTACGAGGGGAATGGGTACAATGAGCAGTTCTTC. Translation gives CASSYEGNGYNEQFF. The chain combines TRBV6-5 with TRBJ2-1; D possibly matches TRBD1 or TRBD2 (5 bases each). Trimming left V 2 bases short and J 4 bases short, with 12 bases between. The CDR3 contains 15 residues. Germline values: CDR1 MNHEY, CDR2 SVGAGI.

The chain is built from TRBV5-5 and TRBJ1-1, with D unclear. V lost 4 bases and J lost 0, with 7 bases in between. Germline CDR1 SGHKS, CDR2 YYEKEE (reference sequence). The CDR3 is 13 amino acids. This CDR3 is CASSPLMNTEAFF. The CDR3 DNA sequence: TGTGCCAGCAGCCCCTTGATGAACACTGAAGCTTTCTTT. Full variable domain (remainder filled in from reference TRBV5-5 and TRBJ1-1): DAGVTQSPTHLIKTRGQQVTLRCSPISGHKSVSWYQQVLGQGPQFIFQYYEKEERGRGNFPDRFSARQFPNYSSELNVNALLLGDSALYLCASSPLMNTEAFFGQGTRLTVV.

V usage is TRBV7-2 and J usage is TRBJ2-5; 10 bases agree with TRBD2. The V and J ends lost 6 bases and 11 bases, in that order; junction bases with no gene match: 15. The V gene's germline CDR1 is SGHTA and CDR2 FQGNSA. This CDR3 comprises 15 residues. The CDR3 bases are TGTGCCAGCAGAGGGCTAGCGGGAGTTATCCATGAGCAGTACTTC. Residues: CASRGLAGVIHEQYF.

As regards this clonotype: Germline and junction disagree at one end, which may indicate a read error. The V call is TRBV14, the J call TRBJ2-7, with D unresolved. CDR1 is SGHDN, CDR2 FVKESK, per germline. The CDR3 covers 13 residues. The CDR3 is CASSQVWSSEQYF. The CDR3 region has the DNA TGTGCCAGCAGCCAAGTTTGGTCCTCCGAGCAGTACTTC.

The CDR3 spells CASSRGGPSGNQYEQYF. CDR3 bases: TGTGCCAGCAGCCGCGGCGGGCCTAGCGGGAATCAGTACGAGCAGTACTTC. The chain carries TRBV14 and TRBJ2-4, with 9 bases identical to TRBD2. The J call may be mistaken, given a closer DNA end match to TRBJ2-7. Per germline, CDR1 SGHDN and CDR2 FVKESK. This CDR3 has 17 amino acids.